The present T cell receptor (beta chain) was sequenced within a study of regulatory T cells in long-lasting Graves disease. Libraries of TCR beta came from iRepertoire HTBI primers plus Arm-PCR of CDR3 regions. MiXCR was run by TCRdb on the multiplex PCR reads, yielding one entry per CDR3 protein. The sample lists some 340,000 distinct CDR3 sequences, about an eighth occurring once. As for time point: newly diagnosed GD, antithyroid drugs for less than 3 months. PBMC RNA was the source of the TCR library. Trimming removed 5 bases at V and 0 bases at J, with 13 bases between. Germline CDR1 is MRHNA and CDR2 is SNTAGT. This CDR3 contains 15 residues. This sample also belongs to another study, concerning T cells in Graves' hyperthyroidism and ophthalmopathy.

The sample was peripheral blood mononuclear cells (PBMCs), taken at new diagnosis, from a patient treated with antithyroid drugs. This TCR was recovered from a woman between 18 and 29 years old with Graves disease. The chain joins TRBV6-4 to TRBJ1-2; D gene ambiguous. The CDR3 nucleotides are TGTGCCAGCAGTCCCGGGCCCTCGCCTAACTATGGCTACACCTTC. Protein sequence: CASSPGPSPNYGYTF.